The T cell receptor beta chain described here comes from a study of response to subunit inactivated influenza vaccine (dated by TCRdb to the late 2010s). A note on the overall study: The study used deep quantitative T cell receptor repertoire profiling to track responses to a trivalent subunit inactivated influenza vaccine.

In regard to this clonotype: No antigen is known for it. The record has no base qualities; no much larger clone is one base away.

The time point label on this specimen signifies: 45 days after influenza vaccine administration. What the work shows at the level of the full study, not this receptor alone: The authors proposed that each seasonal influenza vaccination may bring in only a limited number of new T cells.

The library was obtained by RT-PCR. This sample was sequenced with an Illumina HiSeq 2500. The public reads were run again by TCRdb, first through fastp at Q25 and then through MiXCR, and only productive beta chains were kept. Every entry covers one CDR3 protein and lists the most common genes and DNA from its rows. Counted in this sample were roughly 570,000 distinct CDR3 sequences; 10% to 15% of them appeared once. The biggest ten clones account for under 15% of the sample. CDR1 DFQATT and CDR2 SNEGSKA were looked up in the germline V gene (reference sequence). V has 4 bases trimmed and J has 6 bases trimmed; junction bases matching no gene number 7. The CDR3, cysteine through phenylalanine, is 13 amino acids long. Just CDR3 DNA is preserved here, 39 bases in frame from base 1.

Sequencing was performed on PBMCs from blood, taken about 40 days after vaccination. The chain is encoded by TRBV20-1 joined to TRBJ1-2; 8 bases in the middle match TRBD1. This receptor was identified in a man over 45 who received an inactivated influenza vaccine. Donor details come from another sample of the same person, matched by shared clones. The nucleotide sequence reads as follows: TGCAGTGCTAACAGGGGGTCGGCTGATGGCTACACCTTC. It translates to CSANRGSADGYTF.